Reported below is one T cell receptor (beta chain). What it binds is unknown. This entry is derived from a study of T-cell reconstitution after alpha-beta-depleted transplantation in children. A library of TCRbeta sequences, prepared with unique molecular identifiers, was generated. TCRdb re-called the PCR reads with MiXCR, one entry per CDR3 protein. The sample includes about 980,000 distinct CDR3 sequences, about 31% seen only once; the top ten take roughly 27%. Study results and caveats: As was reported, about two months after transplant, alpha-beta T cells came from several hundred expanded graft clones. In some patients, recipient T cells and intrathymic progenitors surviving conditioning explained high day-60 diversity. A year had passed since transplant, and T-cell counts and diversity by then came mostly from newly produced T cells.

Germline CDR1 SGHRS, CDR2 YFSETQ. Trimming left V 4 bases short and J 3 bases short, with 11 bases between. The CDR3 consists of 13 residues. The sequencing used PBMCs, mostly from graft donor cells, collected 360 days after TCRalphabeta/CD19-depleted stem cell transplant. The sequence was obtained from a boy in the first two years of life who had a stem cell transplant for SCID, so the T cells may come from the graft donor. V and J are TRBV5-1 and TRBJ2-7; D is perhaps TRBD1 or TRBD2 (5 bases each). CDR3 loop: CASSDGTIYEQYF. Here the CDR3 DNA reads TGCGCCAGCAGCGACGGGACCATCTACGAGCAGTACTTC.